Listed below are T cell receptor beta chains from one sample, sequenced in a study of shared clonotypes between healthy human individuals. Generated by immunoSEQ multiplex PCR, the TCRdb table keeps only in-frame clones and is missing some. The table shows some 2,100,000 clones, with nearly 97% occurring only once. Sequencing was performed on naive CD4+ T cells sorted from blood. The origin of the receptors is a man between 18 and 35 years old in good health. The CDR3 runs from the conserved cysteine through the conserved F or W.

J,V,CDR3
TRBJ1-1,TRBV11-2,CASSSRPQDRDSEAFF
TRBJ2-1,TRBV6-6,CAISGIAVSSYNEQFF
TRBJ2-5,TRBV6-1,CASSEVRQGGSFGETQYF
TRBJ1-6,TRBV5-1,CASSLDAENSPLHF
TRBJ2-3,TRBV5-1,CASSLQSGGTDTQYF
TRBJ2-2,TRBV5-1,CASSLGQVDTGELFF
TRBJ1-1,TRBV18,CASFNQGTEAFF
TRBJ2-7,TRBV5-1,CASIGVPASYEQYF
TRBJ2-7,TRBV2,CASSAISQGGVEQYF
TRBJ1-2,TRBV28,CASRGEPKGYGYTF
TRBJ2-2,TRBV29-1,CSAGSGGIGELFF
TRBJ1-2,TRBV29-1,CSVEKQEHYGYTF
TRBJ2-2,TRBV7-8,CASSLVLSGANTGELFF
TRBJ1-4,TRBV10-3,CAISESTLPTEKLFF
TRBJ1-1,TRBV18,CASSAQGAGTEAFF
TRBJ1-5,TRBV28,CASSFNDQPQHF
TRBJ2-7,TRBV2,CASSVPAQGMAGYEQYF
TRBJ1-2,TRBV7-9,CASSFPNYGYTF
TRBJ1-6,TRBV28,CASSLGVLGNSPLHF
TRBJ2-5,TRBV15,CATSRGRTQETQYF
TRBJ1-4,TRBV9,CASSPGQYNEKLFF
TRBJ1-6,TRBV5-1,CASSLGAGRMDSPLHF
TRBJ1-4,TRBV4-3,CASSQALATNEKLFF
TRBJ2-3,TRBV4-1,CASSQGPAERQRTDTQYF
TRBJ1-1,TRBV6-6,CASSHTGDENTEAFF
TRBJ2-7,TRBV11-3,CASSLDGTSLDEQYF
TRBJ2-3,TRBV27,CASSLKDTQYF